This T cell receptor beta chain derives from a study of cytomegalovirus exposure and HLA in healthy donors. Points from the study as a whole: Researchers reported in a later analysis that a missense DCLRE1C variant was tied to TCR beta V- and J-gene trimming. In vitro work confirmed that a few CMV-associated chains recognize CMV antigens. One later analysis reportedly identified an Asian-associated ancestry cluster that showed fewer N-insertions than the roughly 600-donor mean. Later, an analysis found that common viral pathogens appeared to be linked with several of the most significant clusters.

Germline V gene lookup returns CDR1 MNHEY and CDR2 SMNVEV (reference sequence). CDR3 size: 14 residues. V lost 2 bases, J lost 1 base, and 9 bases lay in between. For this clone: Its antigen is currently unknown.

Amplification used 60 Vbeta primers and 13 Jbeta primers. Libraries were prepared by immunoSEQ multiplex PCR; TCRdb keeps only in-frame clonotypes and omits some of them. The sample has 57,000 or so clones, over 70% seen once; the top ten hold just over 50%. This receptor was obtained from a man between 50 and 59 years old in good health and CMV-seropositive. The specimen sequenced was PBMCs. This sequence joins TRBV27 and TRBJ2-7, with D possibly matching TRBD2 (5 bases). CDR3 loop: CASSLRTGSYEQYF. In DNA form, the CDR3 reads TGTGCCAGCAGTTTAAGGACGGGGTCCTACGAGCAGTACTTC.